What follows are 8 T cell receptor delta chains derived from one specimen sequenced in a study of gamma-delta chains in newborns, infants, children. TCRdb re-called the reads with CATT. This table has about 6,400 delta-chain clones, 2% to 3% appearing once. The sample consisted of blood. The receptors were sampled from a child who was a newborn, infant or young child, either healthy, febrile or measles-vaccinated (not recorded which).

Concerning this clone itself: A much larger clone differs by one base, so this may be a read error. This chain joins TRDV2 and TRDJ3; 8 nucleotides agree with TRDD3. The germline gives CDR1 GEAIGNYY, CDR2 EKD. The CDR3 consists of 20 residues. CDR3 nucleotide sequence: TGTGCCCGTGACACCGTGCTGGGGGACCAAAGCTCCTGGGACACCCGACAGATGTTTTTC. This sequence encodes CARDTVLGDQSSWDTRQMFF.

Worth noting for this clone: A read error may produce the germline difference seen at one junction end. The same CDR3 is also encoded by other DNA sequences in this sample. CDR3 bases: TGTGCCTGCGACACCGTGACTGGGGGATACTCCTGGGACACCCGACAGATGTTTTTC. This codes for CACDTVTGGYSWDTRQMFF. The chain combines TRDV2 with TRDJ3; 11 bases line up with TRDD3. The CDR3 has 19 amino acids. Germline assignment: CDR1 GEAIGNYY and CDR2 EKD.

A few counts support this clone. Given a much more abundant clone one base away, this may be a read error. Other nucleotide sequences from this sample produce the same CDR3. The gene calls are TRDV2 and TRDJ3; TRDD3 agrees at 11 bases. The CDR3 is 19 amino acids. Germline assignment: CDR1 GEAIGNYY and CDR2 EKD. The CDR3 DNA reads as TGTGCCTGTGACACTGGGGGATACGCGAGCTCCTGGGACACCCGACAGATGTTCTTC. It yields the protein CACDTGGYASSWDTRQMFF.

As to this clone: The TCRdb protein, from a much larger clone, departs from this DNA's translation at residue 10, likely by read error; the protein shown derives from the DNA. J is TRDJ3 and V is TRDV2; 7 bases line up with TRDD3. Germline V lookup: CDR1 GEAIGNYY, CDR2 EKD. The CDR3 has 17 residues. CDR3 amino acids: CACDTWGSSRDTRQMFF. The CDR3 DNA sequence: TGTGCCTGTGACACCTGGGGGAGCTCCCGGGACACCCGACAGATGTTTTTC.

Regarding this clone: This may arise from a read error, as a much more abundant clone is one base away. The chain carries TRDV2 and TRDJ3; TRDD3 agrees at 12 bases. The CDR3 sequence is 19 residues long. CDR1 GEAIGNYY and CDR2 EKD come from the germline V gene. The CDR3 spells CACDLLGDTGSWNTRQMFF. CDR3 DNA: TGTGCCTGTGACTTACTGGGGGATACAGGATCCTGGAACACCCGACAGATGTTTTTC.

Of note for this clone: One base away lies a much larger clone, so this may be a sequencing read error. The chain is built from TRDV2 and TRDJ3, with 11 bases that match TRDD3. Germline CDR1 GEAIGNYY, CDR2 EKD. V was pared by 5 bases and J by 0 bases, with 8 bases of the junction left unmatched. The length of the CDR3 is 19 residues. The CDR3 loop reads CACGKVLGDSSWDTRQMFF. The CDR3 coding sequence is TGTGCCTGTGGCAAAGTACTGGGGGATAGCTCCTGGGACACCCGACAGATGTTTTTC.

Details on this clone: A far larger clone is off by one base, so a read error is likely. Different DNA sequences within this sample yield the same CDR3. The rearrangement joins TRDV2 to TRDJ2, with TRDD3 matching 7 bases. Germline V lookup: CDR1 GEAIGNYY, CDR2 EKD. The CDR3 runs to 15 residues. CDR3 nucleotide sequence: TGTGCCTGTGACACCGACTGGGGTTTGACAGCACAACTCTTCTTC. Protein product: CACDTDWGLTAQLFF.

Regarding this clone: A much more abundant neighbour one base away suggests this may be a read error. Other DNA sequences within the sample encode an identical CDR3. CDR3 region: CACDTLGGIREPAQLFF. CDR3 DNA: TGTGCCTGTGACACCCTCGGGGGGATACGCGAGCCAGCGCAACTCTTCTTT. This sequence joins TRDV2 and TRDJ2; 10 bases align to TRDD3. CDR1 and CDR2 (germline): GEAIGNYY, EKD. The CDR3 is made up of 17 amino acids.